A selection of T cell receptor beta chains follows, all from one sample in a study of naive CD8 T cells in extremely preterm neonates. Repertoires were generated with immunoSEQ multiplex PCR, while TCRdb's copy carries only in-frame clones and drops some. Of 3,500 to 4,500 clones listed, around 98% are singletons. The sample consisted of naive CD8+ T cells from blood. The source is a human donor in good health. CDR3s include the opening cysteine and the closing phenylalanine or tryptophan. A D gene is named only where the DNA matches it firmly. For some rows the clone size is stated as once, few or many, or as a class when expanded; others skip it.

cdr3_length	clone_size	d_call	v_call	j_call	cdr3_nt	cdr3_aa
14	-	TRBD1	TRBV15	TRBJ2-1	TGTGCCACCAGCAAGACAGGGGCCCCAGTTGAGCAGTTCTTC	CATSKTGAPVEQFF
16	-	TRBD1	TRBV7-8	TRBJ1-5	TGTGCCAGCAGCTCGGGGGACAGGGGACGGGATCAGCCCCAGCATTTT	CASSSGDRGRDQPQHF
13	-	-	TRBV30	TRBJ1-2	TGTGCCTGGAGTACTACTCCGCGGGGGGGCTACACCTTC	CAWSTTPRGGYTF
16	-	-	TRBV11-2	TRBJ2-3	TGTGCCAGCAGCCGCAACTCCCCGGTCGTCACAGATACGCAGTATTTT	CASSRNSPVVTDTQYF
13	-	TRBD1	TRBV7-2	TRBJ2-7	TGTGCCAGCAGCCCCGGGACAGACTACGAGCAGTACTTC	CASSPGTDYEQYF
15	-	-	TRBV4-3	TRBJ2-7	TGCGCCAGCAGCCAAGGTCGGCAGGGGAAGGGCGAGCAGTACTTC	CASSQGRQGKGEQYF
18	-	-	TRBV4-2	TRBJ2-5	TGTGCCAGCAGCCAAGCCCAGGCTTGGTCCCGCGGGAAAGAGACCCAGTACTTC	CASSQAQAWSRGKETQYF
14	once	TRBD1	TRBV6-6	TRBJ1-2	TGTGCCAGCAGTTACTCGGGACAGGGCAATGGCTACACCTTC	CASSYSGQGNGYTF
16	-	-	TRBV7-8	TRBJ2-7	TGTGCCAGCAGCTTAGACGGCGGATCGTTCTCCTACGAGCAGTACTTC	CASSLDGGSFSYEQYF
15	-	TRBD2	TRBV9	TRBJ2-3	TGTGCCAGCAGCCCATACGGGGGGGTGTCGGGTACGCAGTATTTT	CASSPYGGVSGTQYF
16	-	TRBD2	TRBV5-6	TRBJ2-3	TGTGCCAGCCGCTCCCCGGGGGGTCCGGATGGGGATACGCAGTATTTT	CASRSPGGPDGDTQYF
17	-	-	TRBV7-9	TRBJ1-2	TGTGCCAGCAGCCAAAACAGGGATCCCACTGATAACTATGGCTACACCTTC	CASSQNRDPTDNYGYTF
14	-	-	TRBV4-1	TRBJ2-1	TGCGCCAGCAGCCAAGTTACGGGGGACAATGAGCAGTTCTTC	CASSQVTGDNEQFF
12	-	TRBD1	TRBV6-1	TRBJ1-1	TGTGCCAGCAGTGCCTTAGGACAGGAGGCTTTCTTT	CASSALGQEAFF
17	once	TRBD1	TRBV10-3	TRBJ1-2	TGTGCCATCAGTGATTCAGGGGGCTTGCCTTCTAACTATGGCTACACCTTC	CAISDSGGLPSNYGYTF
15	-	TRBD2	TRBV6-5	TRBJ2-5	TGTGCCAGCAGTTCCGGGGGGGGGCTCCAAGAGACCCAGTACTTC	CASSSGGGLQETQYF
14	-	TRBD2	TRBV25-1	TRBJ2-7	TGTGCCAGCACGAGCGGGGGGCCTACCTACGAGCAGTACTTC	CASTSGGPTYEQYF
13	-	-	TRBV28	TRBJ2-2	TGTGCCAGCAGTCTGACGGGCACCGGGGAGCTGTTTTTT	CASSLTGTGELFF
16	-	-	TRBV4-3	TRBJ2-1	TGCGCCAGCAGCCAAGATAGGGGCGGGACCTACAATGAGCAGTTCTTC	CASSQDRGGTYNEQFF
14	once	-	TRBV5-1	TRBJ1-1	TGCGCCAGCAGCTTGGGAAGGGGTGGAACTGAAGCTTTCTTT	CASSLGRGGTEAFF
18	-	TRBD1	TRBV28	TRBJ2-3	TGTGCCAGCAGTTTTTCGCCCCCGGGACAGGGGGTCACAGATACGCAGTATTTT	CASSFSPPGQGVTDTQYF
14	-	-	TRBV2	TRBJ2-5	TGTGCCAGCAGTGAGGAAAACAGCCAAGAGACCCAGTACTTC	CASSEENSQETQYF
14	-	-	TRBV7-9	TRBJ1-6	TGTGCCAGCAGCCTCAGCTCCTATAATTCACCCCTCCACTTT	CASSLSSYNSPLHF
19	-	-	TRBV9	TRBJ2-1	TGTGCCAGCAGCTTCCACCCCGGCGGGGCGAACCGTAGCTACAATGAGCAGTTCTTC	CASSFHPGGANRSYNEQFF
15	-	TRBD1	TRBV5-5	TRBJ1-1	TGTGCCAGCAGCTTGGAGGGACAGGTGAACACTGAAGCTTTCTTT	CASSLEGQVNTEAFF
14	-	-	TRBV6-6	TRBJ2-3	TGTGCCAGCAGTGTGCCGGGGGGCACAGATACGCAGTATTTT	CASSVPGGTDTQYF
15	-	-	TRBV4-1	TRBJ1-2	TGCGCCAGCAGCCAACCCGAGCGGGGGGCCGGTGGCTACACCTTC	CASSQPERGAGGYTF
15	-	TRBD2	TRBV5-5	TRBJ2-1	TGTGCCAGCAGCCCCCGCGGGGGAGGTTACAATGAGCAGTTCTTC	CASSPRGGGYNEQFF
13	-	-	TRBV4-1	TRBJ1-1	TGCGCCAGCAGCTCCCCCTCGAACACTGAAGCTTTCTTT	CASSSPSNTEAFF
16	-	TRBD2	TRBV7-9	TRBJ2-3	TGTGCCAGCAGCCCGAGGACTAGCGGGGGCACAGATACGCAGTATTTT	CASSPRTSGGTDTQYF
17	-	TRBD2	TRBV4-2	TRBJ2-1	TGTGCCAGCAGCCAAGAAGTAGCAGGACTAGTGTACAATGAGCAGTTCTTC	CASSQEVAGLVYNEQFF
18	-	TRBD1	TRBV7-2	TRBJ2-3	TGTGCCAGCAGCCCTACCGCTCGACAGGGGGCTAGCACAGATACGCAGTATTTT	CASSPTARQGASTDTQYF
14	-	-	TRBV27	TRBJ1-4	TGTGCCAGCCGGAGGGGGGGGGTCGGTGAAAAACTGTTTTTT	CASRRGGVGEKLFF
13	-	-	TRBV2	TRBJ2-3	TGTGCCAGCAGGGCTCAGGGGTCAGATACGCAGTATTTT	CASRAQGSDTQYF
20	-	TRBD2	TRBV7-6	TRBJ2-2	TGTGCCAGCAGCTCGGGGGACCTCGGGACTAGCGGGGCGAACACCGGGGAGCTGTTTTTT	CASSSGDLGTSGANTGELFF
17	-	TRBD2	TRBV4-2	TRBJ2-5	TGTGCCAGCAGCCAAGGACAGACTAGCCCTTACCAAGAGACCCAGTACTTC	CASSQGQTSPYQETQYF
17	-	-	TRBV19	TRBJ1-2	TGTGCCAGTAGTATGGTCGCGGGCCAGGTGATTTCCTATGGCTACACCTTC	CASSMVAGQVISYGYTF
15	-	-	TRBV5-1	TRBJ1-5	TGCGCCAGCAGCTTGGAAGGGGGAGTCAATCAGCCCCAGCATTTT	CASSLEGGVNQPQHF
14	-	TRBD2	TRBV11-2	TRBJ2-3	TGTGCCAGCAGTACACTAGCGGGGCCGGGTACGCAGTATTTT	CASSTLAGPGTQYF
15	-	TRBD1	TRBV19	TRBJ1-1	TGTGCCAGTACAACCGGGACAGGGGCGTGGACTGAAGCTTTCTTT	CASTTGTGAWTEAFF
15	-	-	TRBV5-1	TRBJ2-1	TGCGCCAGCAGCGATGGAATGCGGGGTATACATGAGCAGTTCTTC	CASSDGMRGIHEQFF
15	-	TRBD1	TRBV6-1	TRBJ1-4	TGTGCCAGCATTCACTACAGGGGAACTAATGAAAAACTGTTTTTT	CASIHYRGTNEKLFF
13	-	TRBD2	TRBV7-9	TRBJ2-2	TGTGCCAGCAGAGGGGAGGGCACCGGGGAGCTGTTTTTT	CASRGEGTGELFF